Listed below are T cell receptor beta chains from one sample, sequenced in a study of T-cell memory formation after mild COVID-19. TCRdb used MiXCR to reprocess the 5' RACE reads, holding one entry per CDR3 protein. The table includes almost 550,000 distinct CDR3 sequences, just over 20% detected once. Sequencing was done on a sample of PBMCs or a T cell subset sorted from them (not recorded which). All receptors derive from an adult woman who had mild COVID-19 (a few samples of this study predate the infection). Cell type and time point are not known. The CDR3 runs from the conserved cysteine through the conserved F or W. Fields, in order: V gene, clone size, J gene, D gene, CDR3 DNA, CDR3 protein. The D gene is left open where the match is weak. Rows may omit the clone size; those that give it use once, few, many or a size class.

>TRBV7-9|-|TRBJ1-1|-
TGTGCCAGCAGTCGATCAATCTCGCTGAGGACTGAAGCTTTCTTT
CASSRSISLRTEAFF
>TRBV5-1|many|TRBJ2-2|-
TGCGCCAGCAGCTCGGGAAACACCGGGGAGCTGTTTTTT
CASSSGNTGELFF
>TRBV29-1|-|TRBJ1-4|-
TGCAGCGTTCAACCCTCGGCGGGTGAAAAACTGTTTTTT
CSVQPSAGEKLFF
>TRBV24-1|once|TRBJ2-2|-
TGTGCCACCAGTGATATAGGAGTGACAGAGAACACCGGGGAGCTGTTTTTT
CATSDIGVTENTGELFF
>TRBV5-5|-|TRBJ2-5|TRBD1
TGTGCCAGCAGTTTCCAGACAGGGGTTGAGACCCAGTACTTC
CASSFQTGVETQYF
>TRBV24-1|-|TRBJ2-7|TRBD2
TGTGCCACCATGAGGACTAGCCCCGGCGAGCAGTACTTC
CATMRTSPGEQYF
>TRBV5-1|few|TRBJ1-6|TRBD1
TGCGCCAGCAGCCAGGGACAGGATAATTCACCCCTCCACTTT
CASSQGQDNSPLHF
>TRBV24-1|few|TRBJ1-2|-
TGTGCCACCAGTGATTCGGACAATAACTATGGCTACACCTTC
CATSDSDNNYGYTF
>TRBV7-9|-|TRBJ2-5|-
TGTGCCAGCAGCTCTGTTGGAGGGGAGACCCAGTACTTC
CASSSVGGETQYF
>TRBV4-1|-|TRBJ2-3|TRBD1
TGCGCCAGCAGCCATCTACAGGGGTCTAGCACAGATACGCAGTATTTT
CASSHLQGSSTDTQYF
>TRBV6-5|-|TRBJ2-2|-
TGTGCCAGCGGGCGGGGCCTCTCGAACACCGGGGAGCTGTTTTTT
CASGRGLSNTGELFF